This note documents a single T cell receptor (beta chain) sequence. Its antigen is not known. The sample originates from a study of memory CD4+ T cells and cytomegalovirus serostatus. Whole-study results and caveats: A US-trained random forest predicted CMV serostatus with median AUC around 0.9.

Germline values: CDR1 MGHRA, CDR2 YSYEKL. The CDR3 extends over 15 amino acids. V lost 1 base and J lost 8, with 17 bases in between. Data came from immunoSEQ multiplex PCR; TCRdb stores just in-frame clones and leaves some out. This repertoire shows just over 45,000 clones, about three quarters found once; its top ten account for 0.5% to 0.65%. The sort gate was single viable CD3+CD4+CD8-CD45RO+ cells for memory CD4+ T cells. J is TRBJ2-5 and V is TRBV4-1; tentatively, D is TRBD2 (7 bases). The TCR was taken from an adult in good health and CMV-seronegative. Sequenced material: memory CD4+ T cells from blood. The CDR3 reads CASSQGGGQRETQYF. The CDR3 nucleotides read TGCGCCAGCAGCCAAGGGGGGGGGCAACGGGAAACCCAGTACTTC.